Presented here are 17 T cell receptor beta chains from one specimen sequenced in a study of blood T cell repertoires in COVID-19. Method: immunoSEQ multiplex PCR; TCRdb's copy keeps in-frame clones and lacks some. The sample has about 380,000 clones; 81% are singletons. Sequenced: peripheral blood. All receptors derive from a human donor with acute or convalescent COVID-19. The donor label of this sample is uncertain.

The table lists this clone with a few counts. This chain links TRBV5-1 with TRBJ1-4, with TRBD1 identical over 7 bases. The CDR3 extends over 16 amino acids. The germline gives CDR1 SGHRS, CDR2 YFSETQ. V was clipped by 2 bases and J by 2 bases; unmatched bases: 6. CDR3 region: CASSFLPGGTNEKLFF. CDR3 coding DNA: TGCGCCAGCAGCTTCTTACCAGGGGGGACTAATGAAAAACTGTTTTTT.

This clone was observed a single time. Germline is not matched at one junction end, which may reflect a read error. The rearrangement joins TRBV30 to TRBJ1-1; D is possibly TRBD1 (5 bases). Germline V CDR1 and CDR2: GTSNPN, SVGIG (reference sequence). CDR3 length equals 12 residues. The CDR3 bases are TGTGCCTGGAGTGACAGTGGGGCGCCCCTGATCTTT. Encoded protein: CAWSDSGAPLIF.

This chain uses TRBV5-1 with TRBJ2-1, with D possibly TRBD2 on 6 matching bases. Trimming pared 6 bases from V and 0 bases from J, leaving 13 bases between. Looked up from germline, CDR1 is SGHRS and CDR2 is YFSETQ. The CDR3 is 15 residues long. CDR3 amino acids: CASTPGGGSYNEQFF. The CDR3 DNA reads TGCGCCAGCACCCCCGGGGGAGGCTCCTACAATGAGCAGTTCTTC.

The CDR3 nucleotides are TGTGCCAGCAGGTGGGGGACTAGTAGCTCAGAGCAGTACTTC. It yields the protein CASRWGTSSSEQYF. The V gene is TRBV7-2, the J gene TRBJ2-7; 8 bases are shared with TRBD2. The CDR3 extends over 14 amino acids. The germline CDR1 and CDR2 sequences are SGHTA and FQGNSA. J gave up 7 bases and V 6 bases, and 11 bases lay outside the gene matches.

This clone was picked up one time. The gene calls are TRBV21-1 and TRBJ1-2. TRBV21-1 counts as a pseudogene. The CDR3 consists of 11 residues. The CDR3 spells CASSILGGYTF. CDR3 DNA sequence: TGTGCCAGCAGCATCCTAGGAGGCTACACCTTC.

The rearrangement joins TRBV2 to TRBJ2-1; D is ambiguous. The CDR3 length is 13 residues. The germline V and J ends were trimmed by 2 bases and 3 bases, with 5 bases remaining between them. In germline, CDR1 is SNHLY, CDR2 FYNNEI. Written as DNA, the CDR3 is TGTGCCAGCAGTGAATCTAGCTACAATGAGCAGTTCTTC. Its protein is CASSESSYNEQFF. Together with reference TRBV2 and TRBJ2-1, the CDR3 gives the full variable domain: EPEVTQTPSHQVTQMGQEVILRCVPISNHLYFYWYRQILGQKVEFLVSFYNNEISEKSEIFDDQFSVERPDGSNFTLKIRSTKLEDSAMYFCASSESSYNEQFFGPGTRLTVL.

The rearrangement joins TRBV5-6 to TRBJ2-1; 11 bases fit TRBD2. Looked up from germline, CDR1 is SGHDT and CDR2 is YYEEEE. The CDR3 is 18 amino acids. After removal of 3 bases from V and 2 bases from J, the junction contained 10 bases not matched to a gene. The CDR3, as DNA: TGTGCCAGCAGCTCCAGGACTAGCGGGCGTCAAACCTACAATGAGCAGTTCTTC. Protein: CASSSRTSGRQTYNEQFF.

The chain joins TRBV7-7 to TRBJ2-1, with 12 bases that match TRBD2. Per the germline V gene, CDR1 is SSHAT and CDR2 is FNYEAQ (reference sequence). CDR3 length: 17 amino acids. Trimming removed 4 bases from V and 6 bases from J; junction bases left unmatched: 10. The CDR3 loop is CASSCPPRTSGANEQFF. CDR3 coding DNA: TGTGCCAGCAGCTGCCCCCCTCGGACTAGCGGGGCCAATGAGCAGTTCTTC.

CDR3 DNA: TGTGCCAGTATCGGCGGTCGCAATAGCAATCAGCCCCAGCATTTT. Protein: CASIGGRNSNQPQHF. The chain uses TRBV19 and TRBJ1-5; D is undetermined. CDR3 length: 15 amino acids. V lost 7 bases and J lost 0, with 13 bases in between. CDR1 and CDR2 (germline): LNHDA, SQIVND (reference sequence).

The gene calls are TRBV7-2 and TRBJ1-2; TRBD1 might be the D (6 bases). Germline assignment: CDR1 SGHTA and CDR2 FQGNSA. Deletions cut 1 base from V and 4 bases from J, with 10 bases between. The CDR3 spans 14 residues. CDR3 sequence reads: CASSLDGQLYGYTF. The DNA for the CDR3 is TGTGCCAGCAGCTTAGACGGACAGCTCTATGGCTACACCTTC. Variable domain in full (rest from reference TRBV7-2 and TRBJ1-2): GAGVSQSPSNKVTEKGKDVELRCDPISGHTALYWYRQSLGQGLEFLIYFQGNSAPDKSGLPSDRFSAERTGGSVSTLTIQRTQQEDSAVYLCASSLDGQLYGYTFGSGTRLTVV.

This rearrangement joins TRBV28 to TRBJ2-5, with 10 bases lining up with TRBD2. CDR3 size: 18 residues. The junction had 11 bases not matched to a gene; V was cut back by 3 bases and J by 1 base. Germline-derived CDR1 and CDR2 are MDHEN and SYDVKM. CDR3 in amino acids: CASSLGNLAGVVQETQYF. In DNA form, the CDR3 reads TGTGCCAGCAGTTTGGGGAACCTAGCGGGGGTAGTCCAAGAGACCCAGTACTTC.

The gene calls are TRBV3-1 (or the pseudogene TRBV3-2) and TRBJ1-2; D remains ambiguous. Germline-derived CDR1 and CDR2 are LGHDT and YNNKEL (reference sequence). The CDR3 runs to 15 residues. Trimming cost V 3 bases and J 3 bases, with 14 bases left between them. In DNA, the CDR3 is TGTGCCAGCAGCCAGCGGGGAGGGAGGGACTATGGCTACACCTTC. Translated: CASSQRGGRDYGYTF.

The chain links TRBV29-1 to TRBJ1-3, with D possibly TRBD1 on 5 matching bases. CDR3 size: 14 residues. Germline loops: CDR1 SQVTM, CDR2 ANQGSEA. Deletions cut 2 bases from V and 2 bases from J, with 10 bases between. Written as DNA, the CDR3 is TGCAGCGTTGAAAGGGGTATGGCTGGAAACACCATATATTTT. Residues: CSVERGMAGNTIYF.

This clone showed up just a few times. The rearrangement links TRBV6-6 to TRBJ1-1, with 7 bases lining up with TRBD1. The CDR3 length is 15 residues. The ends lost 4 bases at V and 0 bases at J; junction bases unmatched: 5. Germline V CDR1 and CDR2: MNHNY, SVGAGI (reference sequence). The CDR3 DNA is TGTGCCAGCAGTTCGAGACAGGGTCTGAACACTGAAGCTTTCTTT. It codes for CASSSRQGLNTEAFF.

The genes are TRBV21-1 and TRBJ2-7; the table names TRBD2, a call not compared with the DNA. TRBV21-1 is a known pseudogene. The CDR3 length is 19 residues. The CDR3, as DNA: TGTGCCAGCAGCGGTGGTGGCGCCTGGACTAGCGGGAGGGTATACGAGCAGTACTTC. Its protein is CASSGGGAWTSGRVYEQYF.

The chain combines TRBV5-1 with TRBJ2-1; TRBD1 is a possible D gene (6 bases). This CDR3 is 15 amino acids long. Trimming stripped 5 bases from V and 4 bases from J, with 16 bases between. The V gene's germline CDR1 is SGHRS and CDR2 YFSETQ. The CDR3: CASRVWTAPYNEQFF. CDR3 coding DNA: TGCGCCAGCAGGGTGTGGACAGCGCCATACAATGAGCAGTTCTTC.

The V call is TRBV5-1, the J call TRBJ2-2; D uncertain. Germline CDR1 reads SGHRS; CDR2 reads YFSETQ. The V and J ends lost 1 base and 4 bases respectively, with 17 bases between them. This CDR3 is 17 amino acids long. CDR3 protein: CASSLYGETLPTGELFF. The CDR3 DNA is TGCGCCAGCAGCTTGTATGGTGAGACACTTCCCACCGGGGAGCTGTTTTTT. The variable domain in full, with the rest retrieved from reference TRBV5-1 and TRBJ2-2, is KAGVTQTPRYLIKTRGQQVTLSCSPISGHRSVSWYQQTPGQGLQFLFEYFSETQRNKGNFPGRFSGRQFSNSRSEMNVSTLELGDSALYLCASSLYGETLPTGELFFGEGSRLTVL.